This TCR beta chain was sequenced in a study of T cell changes during pregnancy in multiple sclerosis. Only in-frame clones appear in the TCRdb table, and some are missing; sequencing was by immunoSEQ multiplex PCR. The sample lists some 64,000 clones; about 90% were seen once. This clone came up once. Germline V gives CDR1 SGHNT, CDR2 YYREEE (reference sequence). This CDR3 has 12 amino acids. V lost 10 bases and J lost 6, with 14 bases in between. The TCR was taken from a female donor with multiple sclerosis, enrolled in a pregnancy study. This sequence joins TRBV5-4 and TRBJ2-1; D possibly corresponds to TRBD2 (7 bases). This material consisted of peripheral blood, taken in the first trimester of pregnancy. CDR3 nucleotide sequence: TGTGCCCCGGGGGGCCCCCTCAATGAGCAGTTCTTC. Translated: CAPGGPLNEQFF.